This TCR beta chain was sequenced for a study of CD8 T cells in ankylosing spondylitis. General observations from the study: Past research had described some motif variants in reactive arthritis synovial fluid and blood. It appeared that ankylosing spondylitis blood was characterized by a TCR beta motif of under ten highly homologous variants.

TCRdb re-called the 5' RACE reads through MiXCR, storing one row per CDR3 protein. Altogether 250,000 or so distinct CDR3 sequences are present, roughly a quarter being singletons, with the ten largest covering 0.5% to 0.75%. For this clonotype: Its antigen remains unidentified.

CDR3 length: 14 residues. The germline CDR1 and CDR2 sequences are MNHEY and SVGAGI. V was cut by 2 bases and J by 4 bases, with 12 bases left in between. The J gene is TRBJ2-7, the V gene TRBV6-5; D gene unclear. The sequence came from a male donor with ankylosing spondylitis or in good health (not recorded which). Sequencing was done on a sample of blood, either unsorted or a sorted T cell fraction (not recorded which). The CDR3 sequence: CASSYRHVGYEQYF. CDR3 sequence (DNA): TGTGCCAGCAGTTACCGTCACGTTGGATACGAGCAGTACTTC.